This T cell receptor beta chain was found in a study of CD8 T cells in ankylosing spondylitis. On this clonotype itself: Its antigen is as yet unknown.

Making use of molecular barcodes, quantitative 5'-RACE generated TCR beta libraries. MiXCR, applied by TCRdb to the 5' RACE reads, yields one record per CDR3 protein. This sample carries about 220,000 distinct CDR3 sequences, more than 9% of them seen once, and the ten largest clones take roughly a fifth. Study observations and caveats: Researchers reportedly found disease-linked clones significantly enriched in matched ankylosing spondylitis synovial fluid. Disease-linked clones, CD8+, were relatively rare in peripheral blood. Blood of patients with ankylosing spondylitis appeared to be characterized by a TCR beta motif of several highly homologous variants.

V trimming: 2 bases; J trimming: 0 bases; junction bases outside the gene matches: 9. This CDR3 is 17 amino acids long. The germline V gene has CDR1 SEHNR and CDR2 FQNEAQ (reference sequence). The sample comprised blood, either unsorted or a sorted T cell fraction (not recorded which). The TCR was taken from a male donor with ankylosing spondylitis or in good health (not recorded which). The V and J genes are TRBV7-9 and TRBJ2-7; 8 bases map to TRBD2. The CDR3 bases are TGTGCCAGCAGCTTATTCGGTGGCGGGGGGACCTCCTACGAGCAGTACTTC. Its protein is CASSLFGGGGTSYEQYF.